These 30 T cell receptor beta chains were sequenced from one sample in a study of identifying expanded T cells in peripheral blood. Some clones are missing from TCRdb's copy, which holds only in-frame ones; the method was immunoSEQ multiplex PCR. The sample consists of tens of thousands of clones, 88% of them appearing once. Input material: blood. The receptors here all came from a person aged 18-69 years in good health.

The V and J genes are TRBV4-2 and TRBJ2-5; D gene uncertain. The germline V and J ends were trimmed by 1 base and 2 bases, with 8 bases remaining between them. Germline V CDR1 and CDR2: LGHNA, YNFKEQ. CDR3 length: 14 amino acids. CDR3 loop: CASSQVSQQETQYF. CDR3 DNA sequence: TGTGCCAGCAGCCAAGTTTCCCAGCAAGAGACCCAGTACTTC.

This clone has more than one count but fewer than ten. The rearrangement joins TRBV7-8 to TRBJ1-5, with D perhaps TRBD1 (6 bases). The CDR3 sequence is 14 residues long. V gave up 0 bases and J gave up 4 bases, with 7 bases separating them. Looked up from germline, CDR1 is SGHVS and CDR2 is FQNEAQ. CDR3 protein: CASSLATGNQPQHF. In nucleotides, the CDR3 is TGTGCCAGCAGCTTAGCAACAGGGAATCAGCCCCAGCATTTT.

This sequence joins TRBV4-1 and TRBJ1-2; possible D gene TRBD1, 5 bases. The CDR3 is made up of 16 amino acids. The V end lost 1 base, the J end lost 1 base, and 13 bases lay between the germline ends. Germline-derived CDR1 and CDR2 are MGHRA and YSYEKL. The CDR3 nucleotides read TGCGCCAGCAGCCAAGGTGTAGCAGGGAGTAACTATGGCTACACCTTC. Residues: CASSQGVAGSNYGYTF.

This chain links TRBV5-6 with TRBJ1-1; 7 positions agree with TRBD1. Germline lookup yields CDR1 SGHDT and CDR2 YYEEEE. Unmatched junction bases numbered 3, after V lost 3 bases and J lost 4 bases. The CDR3 covers 13 residues. The CDR3 is CASSYRGGTEAFF. Here the CDR3 DNA reads TGTGCCAGCAGCTACAGGGGCGGCACTGAAGCTTTCTTT.

CDR3 DNA: TGTGCCAGCAGTACAGGGGGGACTATCCCCCAGACCCAGTACTTC. It encodes CASSTGGTIPQTQYF. The V and J genes are TRBV27 and TRBJ2-5; maybe TRBD1 (8 bases). Looked up from germline, CDR1 is MNHEY and CDR2 is SMNVEV (reference sequence). V lost 5 bases and J lost 6, with 19 bases in between. The CDR3 consists of 15 residues.

The chain joins TRBV7-2 to TRBJ1-2; D is unresolved. The CDR3 is made up of 13 amino acids. CDR1 and CDR2 from the germline V gene are SGHTA and FQGNSA. The V gene lost 0 bases and the J gene lost 3 bases, with 5 bases spanning the gap. The CDR3 is CASSLARDYGYTF. CDR3 nucleotide sequence: TGTGCCAGCAGCTTAGCCAGAGACTATGGCTACACCTTC.

This chain connects TRBV7-2 to TRBJ1-4, with unresolved D. The CDR3 has 15 residues. Trimming pared 5 bases from V and 3 bases from J, leaving 13 bases between. Germline V gene sequence: CDR1 SGHTA, CDR2 FQGNSA. CDR3: CASSPTREANEKLFF. CDR3 coding DNA: TGTGCCAGCAGCCCCACCCGGGAGGCTAATGAAAAACTGTTTTTT.

This chain connects TRBV5-1 to TRBJ1-4, with TRBD1 identical over 7 bases. J lost 4 bases, V lost 0 bases, and 6 bases had no gene match. In germline, CDR1 is SGHRS, CDR2 YFSETQ. CDR3 length equals 16 residues. The CDR3, as DNA: TGCGCCAGCAGCTTGGGGGGGACAGCTCGTAATGAAAAACTGTTTTTT. This gives the protein CASSLGGTARNEKLFF. The whole variable domain, remainder taken from reference TRBV5-1 and TRBJ1-4, is KAGVTQTPRYLIKTRGQQVTLSCSPISGHRSVSWYQQTPGQGLQFLFEYFSETQRNKGNFPGRFSGRQFSNSRSEMNVSTLELGDSALYLCASSLGGTARNEKLFFGSGTQLSVL.

This rearrangement joins TRBV5-6 to TRBJ1-6; D is unclear. From germline, CDR1 is SGHDT and CDR2 YYEEEE. The V gene lost 0 bases and the J gene lost 8 bases, with 9 bases spanning the gap. This CDR3 is built from 14 residues. In DNA, the CDR3 is TGTGCCAGCAGCTTGGTCGGCCAGTATTCACCCCTCCACTTT. Translating gives CASSLVGQYSPLHF. The full variable domain, rest sourced from reference TRBV5-6 and TRBJ1-6, is DAGVTQSPTHLIKTRGQQVTLRCSPKSGHDTVSWYQQALGQGPQFIFQYYEEEERQRGNFPDRFSGHQFPNYSSELNVNALLLGDSALYLCASSLVGQYSPLHFGNGTRLTVT.

This clone was recorded only once. The V and J genes are TRBV5-1 and TRBJ2-5; D assignment may be TRBD1 or TRBD2 (5 bases each). This CDR3 region has 14 residues. Germline lookup yields CDR1 SGHRS and CDR2 YFSETQ. Between the trimmed V and J ends, which lost 2 bases and 2 bases, there was a span of 10 bases. The CDR3: CASSFGTIQETQYF. The DNA for the CDR3 is TGCGCCAGCAGCTTCGGGACCATACAAGAGACCCAGTACTTC.

J is TRBJ2-7 and V is TRBV13, with D perhaps assigned TRBD1 or TRBD2 (5 bases each). The CDR3 sequence is 14 residues long. The germline V gene has CDR1 PRHDT and CDR2 FYEKMQ (reference sequence). V was trimmed by 0 bases and J by 11 bases, leaving 17 bases between them. The CDR3 nucleotides read TGTGCCAGCAGCTTAGGCCGGAAGACGGGACGAAAGTACTTC. It specifies CASSLGRKTGRKYF.

The chain carries TRBV30 and TRBJ1-4; D is possibly TRBD1 (5 bases). The CDR3 spans 19 residues. The germline CDR1 and CDR2 sequences are GTSNPN and SVGIG (reference sequence). Trimming took 4 bases from V and 8 from J, leaving 32 bases between them. CDR3 coding DNA: TGTGCCTGGACCGTTGATCGACCGTGGGGCGGGAGAATGGAAGAAAAACTGTTTTTT. Translated: CAWTVDRPWGGRMEEKLFF.

The rearrangement uses TRBV5-5 and TRBJ1-5, with D unclear. Germline V lookup: CDR1 SGHKS, CDR2 YYEKEE (reference sequence). This CDR3 comprises 12 residues. V was clipped by 4 bases and J by 4 bases, with 6 bases between them. The DNA of the CDR3 is TGTGCCAGCAGCCTACCGAATCAGCCCCAGCATTTT. This gives the protein CASSLPNQPQHF. Based on the CDR3 plus reference TRBV5-5 and TRBJ1-5, the full variable domain is DAGVTQSPTHLIKTRGQQVTLRCSPISGHKSVSWYQQVLGQGPQFIFQYYEKEERGRGNFPDRFSARQFPNYSSELNVNALLLGDSALYLCASSLPNQPQHFGDGTRLSIL.

The chain joins TRBV6-6 to TRBJ1-2; the D gene is possibly TRBD1 (5 bases). The CDR3 runs to 13 residues. Germline assignment: CDR1 MNHNY and CDR2 SVGAGI (reference sequence). V was trimmed by 5 bases and J by 2 bases, leaving 9 bases between them. CDR3 sequence: CASSPRANYGYTF. Written as DNA, the CDR3 is TGTGCCAGCAGTCCCAGGGCGAACTATGGCTACACCTTC.

Remarks on this clone: An end of the junction differs from the germline gene, which may be a read error. The gene calls are TRBV9 and TRBJ2-7; D ambiguous. Germline loops: CDR1 SGDLS, CDR2 YYNGEE. The CDR3 has 15 amino acids. CDR3 residues: CASSPHTSSSYGQYF. The CDR3, as DNA: TGTGCCAGCAGCCCCCACACCTCCTCGTCCTACGGGCAGTACTTC.

The V call is TRBV5-1, the J call TRBJ2-7; TRBD1 matches at 9 bases. CDR3 length: 15 residues. Germline V gene data show CDR1 as SGHRS and CDR2 as YFSETQ. Trimming cost V 4 bases and J 1 base; bases outside gene matches: 6. The CDR3 reads CASSPADRGSYEQYF. CDR3 DNA sequence: TGCGCCAGCAGCCCCGCGGACAGGGGATCCTACGAGCAGTACTTC.

CDR3: CASRSGQFRGTGELFF. CDR3 DNA sequence: TGTGCCAGCAGATCGGGTCAGTTTCGGGGAACCGGGGAGCTGTTTTTT. The chain links TRBV13 to TRBJ2-2; perhaps TRBD2 as D (5 bases). This CDR3 is built from 16 residues. Trimming took 6 bases from V and 5 from J, leaving 19 bases between them. Germline-derived CDR1 and CDR2 are PRHDT and FYEKMQ (reference sequence).

The chain employs TRBV5-5 and TRBJ1-5; D remains unclear. Trimming removed 1 base at V and 2 bases at J, with 10 bases between. Germline assignment: CDR1 SGHKS and CDR2 YYEKEE (reference sequence). The CDR3 has 15 amino acids. The CDR3 sequence: CASSLYLVGNQPQHF. The CDR3 region has the DNA TGTGCCAGCAGCTTGTACCTCGTTGGCAATCAGCCCCAGCATTTT. Full variable domain (rest looked up from reference TRBV5-5 and TRBJ1-5): DAGVTQSPTHLIKTRGQQVTLRCSPISGHKSVSWYQQVLGQGPQFIFQYYEKEERGRGNFPDRFSARQFPNYSSELNVNALLLGDSALYLCASSLYLVGNQPQHFGDGTRLSIL.

The chain has TRBV29-1 and TRBJ1-1, with a possible D match to TRBD1 (5 bases). V lost 4 bases, J lost 0 bases, and 15 bases lay in between. Germline CDR1 is SQVTM and CDR2 is ANQGSEA. The CDR3 is 15 residues long. In DNA form, the CDR3 reads TGCAGCGTTGTAAGGAGGGGCTGGATGAACACTGAAGCTTTCTTT. As protein: CSVVRRGWMNTEAFF. Drawing the rest from reference TRBV29-1 and TRBJ1-1, the complete variable domain is SAVISQKPSRDICQRGTSLTIQCQVDSQVTMMFWYRQQPGQSLTLIATANQGSEATYESGFVIDKFPISRPNLTFSTLTVSNMSPEDSSIYLCSVVRRGWMNTEAFFGQGTRLTVV.

This chain links TRBV19 with TRBJ2-7, with D hard to call. Germline loops: CDR1 LNHDA, CDR2 SQIVND (reference sequence). Trimming shortened V by 5 bases and J by 3 bases, and 17 bases separated the two germline ends. CDR3 length: 15 amino acids. CDR3 sequence reads: CASSALRGVGYEQYF. CDR3 DNA: TGTGCCAGTAGTGCCCTCCGTGGGGTAGGCTACGAGCAGTACTTC.

This chain uses TRBV10-3 with TRBJ1-5, with TRBD1 as a possible D gene (6 bases). CDR3 length equals 13 residues. Germline V gene sequence: CDR1 ENHRY, CDR2 SYGVKD. The V gene lost 6 bases and the J gene lost 6 bases, with 12 bases spanning the gap. CDR3 bases: TGTGCCATCAGCCGCTCACAGGGTCAGCCCCAGCATTTT. It is translated as CAISRSQGQPQHF.

The V gene is TRBV7-2, the J gene TRBJ1-1; TRBD1 might be the D (5 bases). Germline V gene data show CDR1 as SGHTA and CDR2 as FQGNSA. Trimming removed 4 bases at V and 5 bases at J, with 14 bases between. This CDR3 spans 14 amino acids. The DNA for the CDR3 is TGTGCCAGCAGCTGGGGGGGGGAAGTAACTGAAGCTTTCTTT. Residues: CASSWGGEVTEAFF.

The CDR3 region is CASSQGGTPTEAFF. The CDR3 nucleotides are TGCGCCAGCAGCCAAGGGGGGACTCCAACTGAAGCTTTCTTT. The chain employs TRBV4-1 and TRBJ1-1, with D perhaps matching TRBD1 (5 bases). This CDR3 has 14 residues. Trimming pared 1 base from V and 5 bases from J, leaving 11 bases between. Germline CDR1 reads MGHRA; CDR2 reads YSYEKL.

The CDR3 reads CASSQDRGSGELFF. CDR3 nucleotide sequence: TGCGCCAGCAGCCAGGACAGGGGGTCCGGGGAGCTGTTTTTT. V gene TRBV4-1 combines with J gene TRBJ2-2; 10 nucleotides match TRBD1. Germline V gene data show CDR1 as MGHRA and CDR2 as YSYEKL. V lost 3 bases and J lost 6; bases outside the gene matches: 1. The CDR3 contains 14 residues.

CDR3 region: CAWSDSYTEAFF. CDR3 coding DNA: TGTGCCTGGAGTGATTCTTACACTGAAGCTTTCTTT. The chain is built from TRBV30 and TRBJ1-1, with D unresolved. With 1 base removed from V and 3 bases from J, the gap between germline ends came to 6 bases. This CDR3 is 12 amino acids long. Germline values: CDR1 GTSNPN, CDR2 SVGIG (reference sequence).

This chain joins TRBV5-5 and TRBJ2-7; weak D call: TRBD1 (6 bases). This CDR3 region has 15 residues. V dropped 3 bases and J dropped 7 bases, with 20 bases sitting between them. Germline CDR1 SGHKS, CDR2 YYEKEE (reference sequence). In nucleotides, the CDR3 is TGTGCCAGCAGCTCACCCCACAGGGTCCCCCCGGAGCAGTACTTC. Its translation is CASSSPHRVPPEQYF.

V gene TRBV6-4 combines with J gene TRBJ2-1; D is uncertain. CDR3 length: 15 residues. The V end lost 4 bases, the J end lost 0 bases, and 10 bases lay between the germline ends. CDR1 and CDR2 from the germline V gene are MRHNA and SNTAGT. The chain's CDR3 is CASSAGPTSYNEQFF. The DNA for the CDR3 is TGTGCCAGCAGTGCCGGGCCTACCTCCTACAATGAGCAGTTCTTC.

The J gene is TRBJ1-2, the V gene TRBV27, with unresolved D. This CDR3 is built from 14 residues. The germline CDR1 and CDR2 sequences are MNHEY and SMNVEV (reference sequence). Between the trimmed V and J ends, which lost 3 bases and 4 bases, there was a span of 12 bases. This CDR3 reads CASSFPEAGYGYTF. The CDR3 bases are TGTGCCAGCAGTTTTCCCGAAGCTGGCTATGGCTACACCTTC.

This chain joins TRBV11-2 and TRBJ1-2; 8 bases line up with TRBD1. Germline-derived CDR1 and CDR2 are SGHAT and FQNNGV. Trimming at V came to 5 bases and at J to 5 bases, leaving 7 bases not matched to a gene. This CDR3 has 14 residues. In nucleotides, the CDR3 is TGTGCCAGCAGCCGCGACAGGGGCGGATATGGCTACACCTTC. The encoded protein is CASSRDRGGYGYTF. Full variable domain (remainder filled in from reference TRBV11-2 and TRBJ1-2): EAGVAQSPRYKIIEKRQSVAFWCNPISGHATLYWYQQILGQGPKLLIQFQNNGVVDDSQLPKDRFSAERLKGVDSTLKIQPAKLEDSAVYLCASSRDRGGYGYTFGSGTRLTVV.

The V and J genes are TRBV5-1 and TRBJ2-3; D remains unclear. This CDR3 is 14 amino acids long. The V gene lost 0 bases and the J gene lost 6 bases, with 11 bases spanning the gap. CDR1 and CDR2 (germline): SGHRS, YFSETQ. CDR3 sequence: CASSLGLRKDTQYF. The CDR3 bases are TGCGCCAGCAGCTTGGGTCTACGAAAGGATACGCAGTATTTT. Complete variable domain (other parts from reference TRBV5-1 and TRBJ2-3): KAGVTQTPRYLIKTRGQQVTLSCSPISGHRSVSWYQQTPGQGLQFLFEYFSETQRNKGNFPGRFSGRQFSNSRSEMNVSTLELGDSALYLCASSLGLRKDTQYFGPGTRLTVL.